One sample yielded the 19 T cell receptor beta chains listed below, sequenced in a study of post-analysis software for immune sequencing data. Study-level findings and limits: In patients, a few TRBV segments were more frequent than in controls, with TRBV5-6, TRBV5-1 and TRBV20-1 among them.

These receptors' antigens are unknown. The authors incorporated unique molecular identifiers into the TCR beta cDNA libraries. TCRdb fed the PCR reads into MiXCR, producing one record per CDR3 protein. The top ten hold about 4.5% of the sample, which has about 820,000 distinct CDR3 sequences, roughly half seen once. The sample taken for sequencing was blood. Source of these receptors: a girl between 10 and 17 years old with multiple sclerosis.

This clonotype was detected only a few times. The chain has TRBV12-3 or TRBV12-4 and TRBJ1-5; the D is unclear. The CDR3 is 15 amino acids. V lost 6 bases and J 1 base, leaving 13 bases between the germline ends. CDR3 bases: TGTGCCAGCAGCCAACGACTTGGGAGCAATCAGCCCCAGCATTTT. This encodes CASSQRLGSNQPQHF.

V usage is TRBV30 and J usage is TRBJ2-7; D is uncertain. V was cut by 1 base and J by 0 bases, with 7 bases left in between. Germline V gives CDR1 GTSNPN, CDR2 SVGIG (reference sequence). The CDR3 has 13 residues. The CDR3 reads CAWSAVGSYEQYF. As DNA, the CDR3 is TGTGCCTGGAGTGCTGTAGGCTCCTACGAGCAGTACTTC.

The chain joins TRBV5-1 to TRBJ2-3, with D tentatively TRBD1 or TRBD2 (5 bases each). The CDR3 loop spans 16 amino acids. Trimming removed 0 bases at V and 0 bases at J, with 11 bases between. Germline V gene lookup returns CDR1 SGHRS and CDR2 YFSETQ. In nucleotides, the CDR3 is TGCGCCAGCAGCTTGGATGGGGACGGGAGCACAGATACGCAGTATTTT. Amino acids: CASSLDGDGSTDTQYF.

The genes are TRBV4-1 and TRBJ2-1, with D possibly being TRBD2 (6 bases). Germline CDR1 is MGHRA and CDR2 is YSYEKL. The CDR3 runs to 16 residues. V was shortened by 1 base and J by 7 bases, with 17 bases between the two germline ends. The CDR3 nucleotides read TGCGCCAGCAGCCAAGTCGGGAGAGGCGGGCGAAATGAGCAGTTCTTC. This gives the protein CASSQVGRGGRNEQFF.

The chain joins TRBV18 to TRBJ2-5, with 10 bases that match TRBD2. CDR1 is KGHSH, CDR2 LQKENI, per germline. V trimming: 5 bases; J trimming: 3 bases; junction bases outside the gene matches: 6. The CDR3 contains 15 residues. The CDR3 DNA is TGTGCCAGCTCAGGGACTAGCGTGGAGGAAGAGACCCAGTACTTC. It yields the protein CASSGTSVEEETQYF.

The genes are TRBV5-1 and TRBJ1-2; possibly TRBD1 for D (5 bases). Germline V CDR1 and CDR2: SGHRS, YFSETQ. V gave up 5 bases and J gave up 6 bases, with 17 bases separating them. This CDR3 has 14 residues. The CDR3 coding sequence is TGCGCCAGCAGGCACTCCGGGACCCAAGATGGCTACACCTTC. This encodes CASRHSGTQDGYTF.

This clonotype was counted a single time. For the CDR3, the DNA is TGTGCCAGCAGCCAAGTAGATCTATCCTACGAGCAGTACTTC. This codes for CASSQVDLSYEQYF. The V call is TRBV3-1, the J call TRBJ2-7; no definite D call. This CDR3 contains 14 residues. The germline V gene encodes CDR1 LGHDT and CDR2 YNNKEL (reference sequence). V gave up 1 base and J gave up 1 base, with 8 bases separating them.

The CDR3 sequence is CASSQNGGTEAFF. CDR3 nucleotides: TGTGCCAGCAGCCAGAACGGAGGGACTGAAGCTTTCTTT. This rearrangement joins TRBV3-1 to TRBJ1-1; D uncertain. The CDR3 has 13 amino acids. Germline V gene sequence: CDR1 LGHDT, CDR2 YNNKEL (reference sequence). With 3 bases removed from V and 5 bases from J, the gap between germline ends came to 10 bases.

This chain connects TRBV6-1 to TRBJ2-1; 9 nucleotides match TRBD2. The germline V gene encodes CDR1 MNHNS and CDR2 SASEGT. With 2 bases clipped from V and 4 bases from J, the junction kept 3 bases outside the gene matches. The CDR3 runs 15 residues. CDR3 nucleotides: TGTGCCAGCAGTGAAATAGCGGGGGTTTACAATGAGCAGTTCTTC. This gives the protein CASSEIAGVYNEQFF.

The chain links TRBV29-1 to TRBJ1-1; perhaps TRBD1 as D (6 bases). V was clipped by 5 bases and J by 3 bases, with 13 bases between them. CDR1 and CDR2 (germline): SQVTM, ANQGSEA. The CDR3 is made up of 13 amino acids. The CDR3 reads CSVSGAVYTEAFF. For the CDR3, the DNA is TGCAGCGTTTCAGGGGCGGTGTACACTGAAGCTTTCTTT. The full variable domain, in which reference TRBV29-1 and TRBJ1-1 provide the parts outside the CDR3, is SAVISQKPSRDICQRGTSLTIQCQVDSQVTMMFWYRQQPGQSLTLIATANQGSEATYESGFVIDKFPISRPNLTFSTLTVSNMSPEDSSIYLCSVSGAVYTEAFFGQGTRLTVV.

The rearrangement uses TRBV7-9 and TRBJ2-3; no reliable D call. The CDR3 has 14 amino acids. Per germline, CDR1 SEHNR and CDR2 FQNEAQ (reference sequence). Trimming removed 4 bases from V and 1 base from J, with 9 bases in between. The CDR3 nucleotides read TGTGCCAGCAGCTCCCGAATCGGCACAGATACGCAGTATTTT. The encoded protein is CASSSRIGTDTQYF. The variable domain in full, completed from reference TRBV7-9 and TRBJ2-3, reads DTGVSQNPRHKITKRGQNVTFRCDPISEHNRLYWYRQTLGQGPEFLTYFQNEAQLEKSRLLSDRFSAERPKGSFSTLEIQRTEQGDSAMYLCASSSRIGTDTQYFGPGTRLTVL.

The chain combines TRBV7-2 with TRBJ2-5; the D gene is possibly TRBD2 (7 bases). This CDR3 contains 16 residues. V shed 5 bases and J shed 5 bases, with 21 bases lying between them. Germline assignment: CDR1 SGHTA and CDR2 FQGNSA. The CDR3 sequence: CASSPYREGRGETQYF. Written as DNA, the CDR3 is TGTGCCAGCAGCCCCTACAGGGAAGGGAGGGGGGAGACCCAGTACTTC.

This clonotype was recorded a few times. The V gene is TRBV5-1, the J gene TRBJ2-3, with a possible D match to TRBD1 (5 bases). CDR1 SGHRS and CDR2 YFSETQ come from the germline V gene. Trimming shortened V by 3 bases and J by 4 bases, and 9 bases separated the two germline ends. The CDR3 has 13 residues. CDR3 sequence reads: CASSSPRADTQYF. The DNA for the CDR3 is TGCGCCAGCAGCTCCCCCAGGGCAGATACGCAGTATTTT.

The rearrangement links TRBV9 to TRBJ2-5; the match to TRBD1 covers 7 bases. V lost 0 bases to trimming and J lost 5 bases; unmatched junction nucleotides: 7. From germline, CDR1 is SGDLS and CDR2 YYNGEE. The CDR3 is 15 residues long. The DNA for the CDR3 is TGTGCCAGCAGCGTAGTGGGACAGCCAGGCGAGACCCAGTACTTC. This codes for CASSVVGQPGETQYF.

This clonotype appeared once. The CDR3 coding sequence is TGTGCCAGCAGCCTAGACAGGGGCCGAGCAACTAATGAAAAACTGTTTTTT. Translating gives CASSLDRGRATNEKLFF. The chain employs TRBV3-1 and TRBJ1-4; 8 bases agree with TRBD1. Losses at the gene ends were 4 bases for V and 0 bases for J; bases not matched to a gene: 7. Germline CDR1 is LGHDT and CDR2 is YNNKEL (reference sequence). The CDR3 runs 17 residues.

The rearrangement links TRBV6-5 to TRBJ2-7; D call uncertain. CDR1 and CDR2 from the germline V gene are MNHEY and SVGAGI. The CDR3 sequence is 14 residues long. V shed 2 bases and J shed 2 bases, with 10 bases lying between them. CDR3 loop: CASSYGRLAYEQYF. The DNA for the CDR3 is TGTGCCAGCAGTTACGGTCGGTTGGCCTACGAGCAGTACTTC.

The V and J genes are TRBV29-1 and TRBJ2-3; D is unresolved. Trimming left V 4 bases short and J 2 bases short, with 7 bases between. CDR3 length equals 12 residues. The V gene's germline CDR1 is SQVTM and CDR2 ANQGSEA. CDR3 bases: TGCAGCGTTGCCAGGATCACAGATACGCAGTATTTT. The encoded protein is CSVARITDTQYF.

The chain combines TRBV12-5 with TRBJ2-1; TRBD2 matches 8 bases. This CDR3 contains 14 residues. CDR1 LGHNT and CDR2 FRNRAP come from the germline V gene. CDR3 residues: CANQAGGLYNEQFF. The CDR3 DNA follows: TGTGCCAACCAGGCGGGGGGATTATACAATGAGCAGTTCTTC.

The J gene is TRBJ2-7, the V gene TRBV20-1; D not resolved. V shed 5 bases and J shed 5 bases, with 10 bases lying between them. CDR1 DFQATT and CDR2 SNEGSKA come from the germline V gene (reference sequence). CDR3 length: 11 amino acids. CDR3 DNA sequence: TGCAGTGCTGCGTACCCTAACGAGCAGTACTTC. It specifies CSAAYPNEQYF.